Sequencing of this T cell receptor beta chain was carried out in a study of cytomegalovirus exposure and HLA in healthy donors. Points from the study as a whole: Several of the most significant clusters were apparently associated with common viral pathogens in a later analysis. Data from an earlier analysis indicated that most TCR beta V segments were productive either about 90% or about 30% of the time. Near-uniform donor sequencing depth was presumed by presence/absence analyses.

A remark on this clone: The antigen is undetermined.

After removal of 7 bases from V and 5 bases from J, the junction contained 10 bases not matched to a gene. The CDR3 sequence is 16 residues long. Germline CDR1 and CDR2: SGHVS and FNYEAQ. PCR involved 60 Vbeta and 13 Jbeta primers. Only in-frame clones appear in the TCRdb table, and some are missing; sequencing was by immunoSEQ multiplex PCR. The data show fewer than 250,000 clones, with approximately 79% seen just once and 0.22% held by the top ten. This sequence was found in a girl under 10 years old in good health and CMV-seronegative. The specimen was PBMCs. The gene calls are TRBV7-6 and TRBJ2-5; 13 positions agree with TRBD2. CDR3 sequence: CASTVTSGGPGETQYF. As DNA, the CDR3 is TGTGCCAGCACCGTGACTAGCGGGGGGCCGGGGGAGACCCAGTACTTC.